Listed here is a single TCR beta chain. Its specificity is unknown. Per donor, one heparinised blood draw averaged approximately 120 mL. This sample stems from a study of beta chain features in type 1 diabetes. Broader study findings: All four CD4+ subsets of Type 1 diabetes patients contained TCRB CDR3s that were moderately but significantly shorter. Healthy donors had naive, central memory and Treg TCRB repertoires that appeared less similar than those seen among patients.

The germline V gene has CDR1 SGHTA and CDR2 FQGNSA. This CDR3 region has 15 residues. Losses at the gene ends were 5 bases for V and 4 bases for J; bases not matched to a gene: 8. Reverse transcription of all isolated RNA meant that expressed TCRB transcripts were sequenced. Assay used: immunoSEQ multiplex PCR; TCRdb lists only in-frame clones, some missing. The sample yields some 240,000 clones, around 15% seen once. The chain couples TRBV7-2 to TRBJ1-5; 7 positions agree with TRBD1. The specimen was naive CD4+ T cells from blood. This receptor was identified in a man aged 30-40 years with type 1 diabetes. CDR3 sequence reads: CASSPVGGPNQPQHF. CDR3 sequence (DNA): TGTGCCAGCAGCCCCGTAGGGGGCCCTAATCAGCCCCAGCATTTT.